These 3 T cell receptor beta chains were sequenced from one sample in a study of T cells in narcolepsy (dated by TCRdb to between 2017 and 2018). Libraries came from the immunoSEQ multiplex PCR assay. The source is immuneACCESS, and TCRdb retained only in-frame sequences with V and J called. Part of the clones is not carried over; for the studies checked, unresolved V genes explain less than half of this, and the remainder is unexplained. In all, the sample holds over 25,000 clones, and around three quarters of those were seen once. Roughly 3.2% of the sample belongs to the ten largest clones. Material for sequencing was CD45RA- memory CD4+ T cells from PBMCs. The cell subset or site label, read with the paper, signifies: memory T cells sorted ex vivo from peripheral blood. All receptors come from a human donor with narcolepsy.

The CDR3 region is CASGQYEQYF. The CDR3 DNA follows: TGTGCCAGCGGGCAGTACGAGCAGTACTTC. The chain joins TRBV6-6 to TRBJ2-7; D unclear. Per germline, CDR1 MNHNY and CDR2 SVGAGI (reference sequence). V was clipped by 8 bases and J by 4 bases, with 6 bases between them. CDR3 length: 10 residues.

This chain connects TRBV9 to TRBJ1-6, with D possibly TRBD1 on 5 matching bases. V was pared by 2 bases and J by 7 bases, with 13 bases between. This CDR3 region has 15 residues. The germline V gene encodes CDR1 SGDLS and CDR2 YYNGEE. In DNA form, the CDR3 reads TGTGCCAGCAGCGTCTTCGGGACTTTAAATTCACCCCTCCACTTT. Its protein is CASSVFGTLNSPLHF. The full variable domain, in which reference TRBV9 and TRBJ1-6 provide the parts outside the CDR3, is DSGVTQTPKHLITATGQRVTLRCSPRSGDLSVYWYQQSLDQGLQFLIQYYNGEERAKGNILERFSAQQFPDLHSELNLSSLELGDSALYFCASSVFGTLNSPLHFGNGTRLTVT.

The rearrangement joins TRBV27 to TRBJ2-3; 7 nucleotides match TRBD2. The CDR3 extends over 16 amino acids. CDR1 is MNHEY and CDR2 is SMNVEV in the germline V gene (reference sequence). J gave up 3 bases and V 2 bases, and 8 bases lay outside the gene matches. The CDR3 DNA reads as TGTGCCAGCAGTTTACTCTCCGGGACTAAAACAGATACGCAGTATTTT. Its translation: CASSLLSGTKTDTQYF.